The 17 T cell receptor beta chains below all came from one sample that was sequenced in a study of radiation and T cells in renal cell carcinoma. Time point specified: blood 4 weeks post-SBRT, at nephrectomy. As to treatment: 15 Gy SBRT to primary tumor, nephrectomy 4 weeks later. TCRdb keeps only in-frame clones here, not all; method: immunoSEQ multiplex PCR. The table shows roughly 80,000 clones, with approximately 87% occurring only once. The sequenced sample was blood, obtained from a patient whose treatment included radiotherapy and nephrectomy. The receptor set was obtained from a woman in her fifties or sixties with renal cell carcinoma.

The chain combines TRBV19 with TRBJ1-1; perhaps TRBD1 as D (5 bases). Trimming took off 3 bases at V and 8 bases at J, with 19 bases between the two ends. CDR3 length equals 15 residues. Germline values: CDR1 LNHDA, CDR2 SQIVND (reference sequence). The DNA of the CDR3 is TGTGCCAGTAGTATTAATCCGGGGACCGTTTCGGAAGCTTTCTTT. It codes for CASSINPGTVSEAFF.

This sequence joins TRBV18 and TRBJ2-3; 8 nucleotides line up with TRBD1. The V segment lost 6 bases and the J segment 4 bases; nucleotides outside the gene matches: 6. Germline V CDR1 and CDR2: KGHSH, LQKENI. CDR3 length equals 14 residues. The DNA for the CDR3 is TGTGCCAGCTCTCCGGACAGGGTGGCAGATACGCAGTATTTT. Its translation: CASSPDRVADTQYF.

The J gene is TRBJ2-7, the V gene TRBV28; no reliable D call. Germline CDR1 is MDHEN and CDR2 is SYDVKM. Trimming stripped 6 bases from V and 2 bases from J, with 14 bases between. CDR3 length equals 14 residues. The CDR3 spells CASRTMTDTYEQYF. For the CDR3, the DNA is TGTGCCAGCAGAACCATGACTGACACCTACGAGCAGTACTTC.

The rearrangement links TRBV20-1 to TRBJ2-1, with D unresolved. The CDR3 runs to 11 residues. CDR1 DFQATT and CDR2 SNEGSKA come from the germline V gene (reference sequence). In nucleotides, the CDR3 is TGCAGCATACCCGTATGGGATGAGCAGTTCTTC. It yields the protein CSIPVWDEQFF.

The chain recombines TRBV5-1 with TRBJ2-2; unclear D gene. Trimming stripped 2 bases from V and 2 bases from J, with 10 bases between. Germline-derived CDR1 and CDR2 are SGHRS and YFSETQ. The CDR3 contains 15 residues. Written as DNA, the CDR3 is TGCGCCAGCAGCTTCCGGTTGGCAAACACCGGGGAGCTGTTTTTT. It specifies CASSFRLANTGELFF.

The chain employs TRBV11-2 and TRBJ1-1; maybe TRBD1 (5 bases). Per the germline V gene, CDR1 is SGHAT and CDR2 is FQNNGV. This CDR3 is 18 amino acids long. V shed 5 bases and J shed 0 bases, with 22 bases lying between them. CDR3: CASSRTLTGGHMNTEAFF. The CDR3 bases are TGTGCCAGCAGCCGGACATTAACGGGGGGTCACATGAACACTGAAGCTTTCTTT.

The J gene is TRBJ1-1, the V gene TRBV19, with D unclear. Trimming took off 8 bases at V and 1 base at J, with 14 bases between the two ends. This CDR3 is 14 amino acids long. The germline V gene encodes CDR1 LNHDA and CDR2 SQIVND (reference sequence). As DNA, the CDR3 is TGTGCCAGTCGAAACCCCTCTCAGAACACTGAAGCTTTCTTT. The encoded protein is CASRNPSQNTEAFF.

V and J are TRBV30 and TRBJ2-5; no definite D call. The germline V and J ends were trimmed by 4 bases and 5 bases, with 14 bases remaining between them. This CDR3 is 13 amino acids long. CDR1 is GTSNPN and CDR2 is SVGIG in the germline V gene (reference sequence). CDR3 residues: CAWIGGIEETQYF. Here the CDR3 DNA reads TGTGCCTGGATTGGTGGCATTGAGGAGACCCAGTACTTC.

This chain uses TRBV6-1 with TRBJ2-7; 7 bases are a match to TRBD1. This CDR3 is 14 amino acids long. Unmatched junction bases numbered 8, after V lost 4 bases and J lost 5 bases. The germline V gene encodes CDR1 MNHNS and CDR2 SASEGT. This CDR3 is CASSGQGEVHEQYF. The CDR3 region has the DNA TGTGCCAGCAGTGGACAGGGAGAGGTTCACGAGCAGTACTTC.

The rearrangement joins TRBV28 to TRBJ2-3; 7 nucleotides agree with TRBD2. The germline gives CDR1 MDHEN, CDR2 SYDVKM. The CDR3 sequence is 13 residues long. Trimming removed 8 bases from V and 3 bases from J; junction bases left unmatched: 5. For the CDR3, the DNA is TGTGCCAGCGGCGGGGGAGGGACAGATACGCAGTATTTT. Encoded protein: CASGGGGTDTQYF. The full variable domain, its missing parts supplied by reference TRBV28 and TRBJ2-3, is DVKVTQSSRYLVKRTGEKVFLECVQDMDHENMFWYRQDPGLGLRLIYFSYDVKMKEKGDIPEGYSVSREKKERFSLILESASTNQTSMYLCASGGGGTDTQYFGPGTRLTVL.

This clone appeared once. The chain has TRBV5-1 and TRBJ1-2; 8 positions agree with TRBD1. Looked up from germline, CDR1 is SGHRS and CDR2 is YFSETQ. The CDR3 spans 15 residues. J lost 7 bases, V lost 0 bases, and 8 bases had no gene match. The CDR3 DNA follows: TGCGCCAGCAGCTTGGAGACAGGGGCCAGCTCTGGCTACACCTTC. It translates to CASSLETGASSGYTF.

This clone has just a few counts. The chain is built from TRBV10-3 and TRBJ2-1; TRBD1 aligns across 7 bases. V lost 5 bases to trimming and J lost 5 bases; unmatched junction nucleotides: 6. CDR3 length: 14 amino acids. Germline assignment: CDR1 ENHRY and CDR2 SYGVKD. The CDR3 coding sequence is TGTGCCATCAGTTGGGACAGCAACGACAATGAGCAGTTCTTC. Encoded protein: CAISWDSNDNEQFF.

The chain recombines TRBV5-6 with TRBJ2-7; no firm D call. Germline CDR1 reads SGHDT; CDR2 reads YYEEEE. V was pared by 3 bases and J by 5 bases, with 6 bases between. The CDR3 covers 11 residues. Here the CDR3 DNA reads TGTGCCAGCAGCTGGAAGCACGAGCAGTACTTC. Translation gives CASSWKHEQYF.

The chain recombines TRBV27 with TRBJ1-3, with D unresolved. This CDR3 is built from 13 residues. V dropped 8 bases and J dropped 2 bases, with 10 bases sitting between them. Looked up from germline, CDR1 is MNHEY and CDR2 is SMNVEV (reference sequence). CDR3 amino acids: CASVLVAGNTIYF. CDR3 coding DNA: TGTGCCAGCGTTCTAGTTGCTGGAAACACCATATATTTT.

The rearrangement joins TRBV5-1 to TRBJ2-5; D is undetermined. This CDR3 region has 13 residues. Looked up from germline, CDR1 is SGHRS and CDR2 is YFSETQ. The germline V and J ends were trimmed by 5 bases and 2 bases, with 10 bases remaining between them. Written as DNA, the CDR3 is TGCGCCAGCAGTTTCGGGCCTCAAGAGACCCAGTACTTC. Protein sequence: CASSFGPQETQYF.

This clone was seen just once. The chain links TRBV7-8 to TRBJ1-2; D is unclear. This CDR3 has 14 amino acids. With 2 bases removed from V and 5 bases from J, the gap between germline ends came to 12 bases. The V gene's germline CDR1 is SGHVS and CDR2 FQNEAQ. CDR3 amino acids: CASSLTTAIYGYTF. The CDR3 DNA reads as TGTGCCAGCAGCTTAACCACGGCAATTTATGGCTACACCTTC.

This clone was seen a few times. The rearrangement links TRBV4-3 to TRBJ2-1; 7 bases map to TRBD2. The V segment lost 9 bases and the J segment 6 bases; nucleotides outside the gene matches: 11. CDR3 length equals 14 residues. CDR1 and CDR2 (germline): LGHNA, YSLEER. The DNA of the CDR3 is TGCGCCAGTACTTCTAGCGGAGAGGGCAATGAGCAGTTCTTC. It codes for CASTSSGEGNEQFF.